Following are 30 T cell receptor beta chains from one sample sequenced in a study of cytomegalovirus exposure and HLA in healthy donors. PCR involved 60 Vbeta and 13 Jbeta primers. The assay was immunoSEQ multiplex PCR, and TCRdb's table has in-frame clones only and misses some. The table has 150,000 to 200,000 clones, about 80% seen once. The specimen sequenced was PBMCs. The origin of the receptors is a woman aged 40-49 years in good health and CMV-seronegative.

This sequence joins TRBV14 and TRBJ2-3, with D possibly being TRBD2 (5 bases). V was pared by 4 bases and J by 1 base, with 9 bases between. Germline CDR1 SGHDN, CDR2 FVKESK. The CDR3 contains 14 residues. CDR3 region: CASSLAGGTDTQYF. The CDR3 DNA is TGTGCCAGCAGCCTGGCGGGCGGCACAGATACGCAGTATTTT. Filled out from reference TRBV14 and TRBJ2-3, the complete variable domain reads EAGVTQFPSHSVIEKGQTVTLRCDPISGHDNLYWYRRVMGKEIKFLLHFVKESKQDESGMPNNRFLAERTGGTYSTLKVQPAELEDSGVYFCASSLAGGTDTQYFGPGTRLTVL.

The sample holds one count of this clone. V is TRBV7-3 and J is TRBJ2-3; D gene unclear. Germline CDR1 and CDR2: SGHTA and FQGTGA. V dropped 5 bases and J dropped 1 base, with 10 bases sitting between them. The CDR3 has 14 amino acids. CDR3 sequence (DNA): TGTGCCAGCAGCCAATCTGGGCGCACAGATACGCAGTATTTT. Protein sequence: CASSQSGRTDTQYF.

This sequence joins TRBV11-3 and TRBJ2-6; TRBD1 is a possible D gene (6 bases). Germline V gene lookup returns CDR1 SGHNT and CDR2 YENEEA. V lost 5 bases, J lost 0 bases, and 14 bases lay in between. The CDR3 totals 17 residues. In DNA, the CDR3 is TGTGCCAGCAGCCGGCCAGGGGACCCCTCTGGGGCCAACGTCCTGACTTTC. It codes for CASSRPGDPSGANVLTF.

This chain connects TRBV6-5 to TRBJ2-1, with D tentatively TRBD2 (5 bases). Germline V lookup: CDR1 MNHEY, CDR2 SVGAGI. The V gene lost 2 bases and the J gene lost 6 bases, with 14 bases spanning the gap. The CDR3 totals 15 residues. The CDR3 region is CASSYTERVPNEQFF. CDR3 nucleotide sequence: TGTGCCAGCAGTTACACTGAGAGGGTACCCAATGAGCAGTTCTTC.

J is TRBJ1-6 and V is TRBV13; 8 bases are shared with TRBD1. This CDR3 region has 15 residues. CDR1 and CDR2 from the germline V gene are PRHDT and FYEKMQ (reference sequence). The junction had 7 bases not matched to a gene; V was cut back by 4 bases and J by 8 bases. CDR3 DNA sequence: TGTGCCAGCAGCTCTAGACAGGGGCGGGATTCACCCCTCCACTTT. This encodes CASSSRQGRDSPLHF.

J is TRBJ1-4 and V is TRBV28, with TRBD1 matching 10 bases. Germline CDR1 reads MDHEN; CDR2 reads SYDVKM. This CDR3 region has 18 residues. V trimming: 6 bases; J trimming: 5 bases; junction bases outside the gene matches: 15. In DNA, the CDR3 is TGTGCCAGCAGCTTCGCGGGACAGGGGATACCTTGGAATGAAAAACTGTTTTTT. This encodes CASSFAGQGIPWNEKLFF.

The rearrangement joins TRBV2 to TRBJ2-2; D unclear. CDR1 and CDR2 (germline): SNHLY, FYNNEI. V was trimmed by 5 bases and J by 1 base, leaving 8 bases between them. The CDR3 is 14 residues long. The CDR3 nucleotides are TGTGCCAGCAGTTACGCAGGGAACACCGGGGAGCTGTTTTTT. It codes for CASSYAGNTGELFF.

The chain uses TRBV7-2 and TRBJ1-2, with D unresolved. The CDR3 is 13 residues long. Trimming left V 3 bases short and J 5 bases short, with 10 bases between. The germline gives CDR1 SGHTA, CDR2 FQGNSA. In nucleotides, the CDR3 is TGTGCCAGCAGCTTCTCGGGAGATTATGGCTACACCTTC. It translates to CASSFSGDYGYTF.

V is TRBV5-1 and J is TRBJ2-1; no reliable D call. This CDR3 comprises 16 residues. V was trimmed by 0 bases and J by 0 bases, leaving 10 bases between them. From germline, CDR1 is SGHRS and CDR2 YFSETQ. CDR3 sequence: CASSLAGFSSYNEQFF. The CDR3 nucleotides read TGCGCCAGCAGCTTGGCCGGTTTTAGCTCCTACAATGAGCAGTTCTTC.

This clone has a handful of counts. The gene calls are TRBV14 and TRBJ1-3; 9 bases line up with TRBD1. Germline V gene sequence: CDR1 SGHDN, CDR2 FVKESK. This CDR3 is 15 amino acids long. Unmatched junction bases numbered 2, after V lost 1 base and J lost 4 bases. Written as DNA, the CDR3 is TGTGCCAGCAGCCAAGGGGACAGGGACGGAAACACCATATATTTT. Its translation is CASSQGDRDGNTIYF.

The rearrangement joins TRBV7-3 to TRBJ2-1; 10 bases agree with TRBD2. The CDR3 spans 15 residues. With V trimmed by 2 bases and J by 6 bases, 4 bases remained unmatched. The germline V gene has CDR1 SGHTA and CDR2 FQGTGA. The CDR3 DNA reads TGTGCCAGCAGCTTACTAGCGGGAGTACCCAATGAGCAGTTCTTC. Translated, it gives CASSLLAGVPNEQFF.

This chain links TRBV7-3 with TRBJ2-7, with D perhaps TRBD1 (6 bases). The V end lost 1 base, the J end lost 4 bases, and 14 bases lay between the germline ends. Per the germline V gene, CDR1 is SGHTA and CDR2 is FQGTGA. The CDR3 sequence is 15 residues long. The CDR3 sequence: CASSLKGDPPYEQYF. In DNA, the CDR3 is TGTGCCAGCAGCTTAAAGGGGGACCCCCCATACGAGCAGTACTTC.

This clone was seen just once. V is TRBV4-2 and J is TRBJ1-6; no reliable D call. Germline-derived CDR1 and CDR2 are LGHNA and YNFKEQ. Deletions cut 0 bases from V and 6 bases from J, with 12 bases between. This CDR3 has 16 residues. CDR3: CASSQDVNTGNSPLHF. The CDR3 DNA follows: TGTGCCAGCAGCCAAGATGTGAATACTGGTAATTCACCCCTCCACTTT.

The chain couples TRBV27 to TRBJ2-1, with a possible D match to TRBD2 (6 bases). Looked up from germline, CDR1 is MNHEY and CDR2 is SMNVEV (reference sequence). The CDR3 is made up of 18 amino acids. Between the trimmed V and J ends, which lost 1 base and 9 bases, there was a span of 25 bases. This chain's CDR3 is CASSLYTGVATSLSEQFF. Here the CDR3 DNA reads TGTGCCAGCAGTTTATATACGGGAGTAGCCACATCTTTAAGTGAGCAGTTCTTC.

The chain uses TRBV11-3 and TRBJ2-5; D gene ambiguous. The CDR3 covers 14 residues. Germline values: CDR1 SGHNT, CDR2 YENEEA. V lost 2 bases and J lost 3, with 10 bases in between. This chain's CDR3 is CASSLRGLKETQYF. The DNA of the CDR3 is TGTGCCAGCAGCTTACGCGGCCTCAAAGAGACCCAGTACTTC. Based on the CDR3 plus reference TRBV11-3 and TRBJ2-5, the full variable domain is EAGVVQSPRYKIIEKKQPVAFWCNPISGHNTLYWYLQNLGQGPELLIRYENEEAVDDSQLPKDRFSAERLKGVDSTLKIQPAELGDSAVYLCASSLRGLKETQYFGPGTRLLVL.

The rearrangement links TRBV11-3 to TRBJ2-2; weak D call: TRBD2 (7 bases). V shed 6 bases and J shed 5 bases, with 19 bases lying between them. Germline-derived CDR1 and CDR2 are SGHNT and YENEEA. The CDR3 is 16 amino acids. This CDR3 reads CASSAHGGGGTGELFF. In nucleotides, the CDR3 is TGTGCCAGCAGTGCCCATGGGGGGGGCGGTACCGGGGAGCTGTTTTTT.

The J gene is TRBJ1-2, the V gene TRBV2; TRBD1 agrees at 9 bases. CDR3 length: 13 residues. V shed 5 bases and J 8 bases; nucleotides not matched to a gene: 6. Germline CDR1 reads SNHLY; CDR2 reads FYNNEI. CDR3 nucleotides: TGTGCCAGCAGTTGGACAGGGGTGGAGGGCTACACCTTC. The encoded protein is CASSWTGVEGYTF.

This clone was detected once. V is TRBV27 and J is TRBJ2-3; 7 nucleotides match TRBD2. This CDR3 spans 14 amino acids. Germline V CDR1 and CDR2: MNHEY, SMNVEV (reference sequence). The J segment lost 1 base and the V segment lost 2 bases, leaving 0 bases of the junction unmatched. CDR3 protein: CASSLAGGTDTQYF. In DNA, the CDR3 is TGTGCCAGCAGTTTAGCGGGGGGCACAGATACGCAGTATTTT.

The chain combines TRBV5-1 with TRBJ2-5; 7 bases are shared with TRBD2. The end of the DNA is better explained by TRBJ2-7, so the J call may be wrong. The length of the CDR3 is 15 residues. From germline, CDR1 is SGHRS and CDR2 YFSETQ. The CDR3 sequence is CASSFGASGAYEQYF. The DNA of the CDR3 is TGCGCCAGCAGCTTTGGGGCTAGCGGCGCCTACGAGCAGTACTTC.

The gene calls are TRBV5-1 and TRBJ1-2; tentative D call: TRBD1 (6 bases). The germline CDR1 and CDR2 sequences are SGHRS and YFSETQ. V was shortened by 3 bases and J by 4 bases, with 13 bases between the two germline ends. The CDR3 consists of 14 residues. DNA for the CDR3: TGCGCCAGCAGCTCCGCAACAGGGATCTATGGCTACACCTTC. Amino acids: CASSSATGIYGYTF.

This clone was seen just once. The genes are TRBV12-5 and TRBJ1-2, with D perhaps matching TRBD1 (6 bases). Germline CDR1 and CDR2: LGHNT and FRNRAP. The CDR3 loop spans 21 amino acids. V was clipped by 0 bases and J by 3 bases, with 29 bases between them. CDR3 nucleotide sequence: TGTGCTAGTGGTTTGGTACCGAGGGGGGGCCTATTGGCGGCGACTGACTATGGCTACACCTTC. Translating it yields CASGLVPRGGLLAATDYGYTF.

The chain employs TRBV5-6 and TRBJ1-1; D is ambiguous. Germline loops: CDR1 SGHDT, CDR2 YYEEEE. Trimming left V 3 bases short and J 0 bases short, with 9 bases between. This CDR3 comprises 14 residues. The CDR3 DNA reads TGTGCCAGCAGCTCTTTAACTTTGAACACTGAAGCTTTCTTT. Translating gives CASSSLTLNTEAFF. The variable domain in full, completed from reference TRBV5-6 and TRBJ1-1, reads DAGVTQSPTHLIKTRGQQVTLRCSPKSGHDTVSWYQQALGQGPQFIFQYYEEEERQRGNFPDRFSGHQFPNYSSELNVNALLLGDSALYLCASSSLTLNTEAFFGQGTRLTVV.

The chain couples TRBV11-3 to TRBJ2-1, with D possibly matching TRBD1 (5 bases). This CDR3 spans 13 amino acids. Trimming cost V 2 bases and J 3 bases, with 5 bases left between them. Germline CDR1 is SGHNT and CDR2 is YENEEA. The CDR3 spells CASSLRGYNEQFF. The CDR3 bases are TGTGCCAGCAGCTTAAGGGGCTACAATGAGCAGTTCTTC.

The CDR3 is CASSYSRAEAFF. The CDR3 DNA sequence: TGTGCCAGCAGTTACTCGCGGGCTGAAGCTTTCTTT. V and J are TRBV6-6 and TRBJ1-1; D gene uncertain. With 0 bases removed from V and 6 bases from J, the gap between germline ends came to 5 bases. CDR3 size: 12 residues. CDR1 and CDR2 from the germline V gene are MNHNY and SVGAGI (reference sequence).

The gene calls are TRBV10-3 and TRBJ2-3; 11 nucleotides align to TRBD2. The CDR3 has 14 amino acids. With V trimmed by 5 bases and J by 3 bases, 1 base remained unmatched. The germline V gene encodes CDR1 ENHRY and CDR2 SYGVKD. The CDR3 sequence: CAISTSGRTDTQYF. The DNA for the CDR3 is TGTGCCATCAGTACTAGCGGGAGAACAGATACGCAGTATTTT.

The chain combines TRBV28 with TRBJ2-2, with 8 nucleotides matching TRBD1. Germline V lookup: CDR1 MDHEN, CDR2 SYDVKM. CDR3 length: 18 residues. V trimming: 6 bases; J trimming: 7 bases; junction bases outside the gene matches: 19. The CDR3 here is CASSTLSVGQGYGGELFF. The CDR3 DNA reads TGTGCCAGCAGCACACTTTCGGTAGGACAGGGATATGGCGGGGAGCTGTTTTTT.

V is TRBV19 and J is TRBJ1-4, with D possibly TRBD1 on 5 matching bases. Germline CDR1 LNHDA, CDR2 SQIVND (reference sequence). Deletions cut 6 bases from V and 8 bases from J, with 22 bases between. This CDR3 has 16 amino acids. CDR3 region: CASSILGGEMWEKLFF. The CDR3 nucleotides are TGTGCCAGTAGCATCCTCGGGGGGGAAATGTGGGAAAAACTGTTTTTT.

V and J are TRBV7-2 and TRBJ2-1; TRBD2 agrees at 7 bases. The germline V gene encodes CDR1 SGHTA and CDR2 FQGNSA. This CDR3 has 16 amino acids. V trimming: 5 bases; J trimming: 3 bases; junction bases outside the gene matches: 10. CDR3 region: CASSPGGAGVYNEQFF. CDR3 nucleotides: TGTGCCAGCAGCCCCGGTGGGGCGGGAGTCTACAATGAGCAGTTCTTC. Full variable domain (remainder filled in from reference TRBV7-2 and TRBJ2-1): GAGVSQSPSNKVTEKGKDVELRCDPISGHTALYWYRQSLGQGLEFLIYFQGNSAPDKSGLPSDRFSAERTGGSVSTLTIQRTQQEDSAVYLCASSPGGAGVYNEQFFGPGTRLTVL.

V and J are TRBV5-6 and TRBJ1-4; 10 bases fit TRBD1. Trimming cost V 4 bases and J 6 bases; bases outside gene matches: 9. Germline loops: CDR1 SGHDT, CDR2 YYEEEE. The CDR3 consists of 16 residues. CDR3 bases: TGTGCCAGCAGCGCCGGGACAGGGGATGTGGATGAAAAACTGTTTTTT. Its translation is CASSAGTGDVDEKLFF.

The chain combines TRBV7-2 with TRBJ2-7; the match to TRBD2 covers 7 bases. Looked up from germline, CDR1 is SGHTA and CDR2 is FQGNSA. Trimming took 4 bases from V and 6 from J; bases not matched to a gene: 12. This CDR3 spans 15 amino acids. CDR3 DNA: TGTGCCAGCAGCTCAATAATGGGGACTACCAGCGAGCAGTACTTC. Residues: CASSSIMGTTSEQYF. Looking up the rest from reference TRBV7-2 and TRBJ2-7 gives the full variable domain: GAGVSQSPSNKVTEKGKDVELRCDPISGHTALYWYRQSLGQGLEFLIYFQGNSAPDKSGLPSDRFSAERTGGSVSTLTIQRTQQEDSAVYLCASSSIMGTTSEQYFGPGTRLTVT.